What follows is one T cell receptor beta chain and its context. Its antigen is not yet known. No qualities accompany the bases; no much larger clone lies one base away. This sample is drawn from a study of blood T cell repertoires in COVID-19 (dated by TCRdb to 2018 to 2020). Regarding the complete study: Collaborator samples came from the United States, Italy and Spain and covered acute and convalescent phases of COVID-19. The material from the prospective study consisted of cDNA or gDNA derived from T cells, B-cell-depleted T cells, or PBMCs. The dataset comprised deeply sampled blood TCRbeta repertoires from subjects exposed to, actively infected with, or recovered from COVID-19. The repertoires were released in a freely available public database meant as a resource for research on the immune response to SARS-CoV-2. Samples came from the ongoing ImmuneRACE study (first 160 participants) plus 1,254 subjects from 6 global collaborators. Nearly every sample came with metadata listing a de-identified subject ID, COVID-19 status, age in years and sex. Where HLA class I and class II types were available, the types were taken from metadata supplied by the sample provider, not from assay-based typing.

Collaborating institutions collected whole blood in K2EDTA tubes following their own protocols. For TCRbeta analysis, collaborator samples were shipped as frozen whole blood, as isolated PBMCs, or as DNA extracted from either sample type. The investigation overall reported the following: The amount of clinical and demographic metadata varied by source and participant and was provided uncurated.

CDR1 and CDR2 are drawn from the germline V gene (reference sequence): LGHDT, YNNKEL. Deletion took 1 base off V and 5 bases off J, with a span of 11 bases between the germline ends. From the cysteine through the phenylalanine, the CDR3 covers 14 amino acids. Left in the record is the CDR3 DNA by itself, 42 bases read in frame from the first base. TCRbeta CDR3 regions were amplified from genomic DNA by means of the immunoSEQ Assay, a bias-controlled multiplex PCR. Per the source publication's procedure: Nucleated cell counts per sample were estimated from amplification of reference gene primers within the assay. Sequence reads were collapsed and filtered to measure the absolute abundance of every unique TCRbeta CDR3 rearrangement. For each sample, productive Simpson clonality was calculated as the square root of Simpson's diversity index over productive rearrangements. This is the immuneACCESS table as TCRdb keeps it, with only in-frame sequences that have V and J called. A part of the clones is gone; compared with another copy, unresolved V genes explain less than half, and the rest is unexplained. For V, J and clone size, that table is used; D and trimming come from the DNA. The sample table contains about 250,000 clones; only one count was recorded for about four fifths of them. The ten largest clones take up just over 8.5% of the sample.

The specimen was peripheral blood. In this chain, TRBV3-1 (or the pseudogene TRBV3-2) is recombined with TRBJ1-1, with the D segment identity uncertain. This TCR derives from a man between 40 and 49 years old with active or convalescent COVID-19. The CDR3 amino acid sequence is: CASSQARLSTEAFF. The nucleotide sequence reads TGTGCCAGCAGCCAAGCCAGACTTTCGACTGAAGCTTTCTTT.